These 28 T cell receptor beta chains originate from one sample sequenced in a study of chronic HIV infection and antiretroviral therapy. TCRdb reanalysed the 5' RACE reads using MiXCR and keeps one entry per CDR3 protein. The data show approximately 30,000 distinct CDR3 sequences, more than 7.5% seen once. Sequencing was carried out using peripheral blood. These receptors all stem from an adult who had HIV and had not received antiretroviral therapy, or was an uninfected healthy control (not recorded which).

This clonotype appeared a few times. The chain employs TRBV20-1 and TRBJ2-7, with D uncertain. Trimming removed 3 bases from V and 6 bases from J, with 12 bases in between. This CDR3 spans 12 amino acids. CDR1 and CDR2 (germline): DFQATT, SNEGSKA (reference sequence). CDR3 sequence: CSARVLGTEQYF. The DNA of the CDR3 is TGCAGTGCTAGGGTTCTCGGTACCGAGCAGTACTTC.

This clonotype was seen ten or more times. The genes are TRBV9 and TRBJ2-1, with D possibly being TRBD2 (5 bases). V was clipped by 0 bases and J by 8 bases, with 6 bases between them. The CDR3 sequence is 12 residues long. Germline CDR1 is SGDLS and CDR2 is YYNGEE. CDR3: CASSVVGDEQFF. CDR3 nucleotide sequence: TGTGCCAGCAGCGTAGTCGGGGATGAGCAGTTCTTC. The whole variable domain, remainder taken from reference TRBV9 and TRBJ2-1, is DSGVTQTPKHLITATGQRVTLRCSPRSGDLSVYWYQQSLDQGLQFLIQYYNGEERAKGNILERFSAQQFPDLHSELNLSSLELGDSALYFCASSVVGDEQFFGPGTRLTVL.

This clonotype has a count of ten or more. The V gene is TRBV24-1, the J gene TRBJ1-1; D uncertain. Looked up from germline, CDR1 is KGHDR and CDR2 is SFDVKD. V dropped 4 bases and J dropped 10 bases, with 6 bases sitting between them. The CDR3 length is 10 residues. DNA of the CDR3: TGTGCCACCAGTGACCACCGAGCTTTCTTT. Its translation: CATSDHRAFF.

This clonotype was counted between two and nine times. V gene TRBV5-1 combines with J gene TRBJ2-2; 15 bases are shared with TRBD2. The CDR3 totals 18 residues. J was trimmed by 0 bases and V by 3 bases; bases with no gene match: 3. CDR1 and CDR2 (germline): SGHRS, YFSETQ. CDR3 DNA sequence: TGCGCCAGCAGCTCCGGACTAGCGGGGGGGACGAACACCGGGGAGCTGTTTTTT. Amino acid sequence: CASSSGLAGGTNTGELFF.

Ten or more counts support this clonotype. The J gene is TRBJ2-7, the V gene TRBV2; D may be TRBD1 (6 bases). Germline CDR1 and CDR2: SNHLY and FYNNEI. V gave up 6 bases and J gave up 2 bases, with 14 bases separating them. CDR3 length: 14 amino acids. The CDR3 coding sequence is TGTGCCAGCAGGCCCACGGACAGTACCTACGAGCAGTACTTC. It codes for CASRPTDSTYEQYF.

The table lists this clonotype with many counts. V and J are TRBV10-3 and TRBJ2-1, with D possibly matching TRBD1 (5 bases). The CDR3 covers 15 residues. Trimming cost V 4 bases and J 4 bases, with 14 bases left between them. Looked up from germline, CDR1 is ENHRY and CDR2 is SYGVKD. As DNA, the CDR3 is TGTGCCATCAGTGGGGGCCAGATAGCTTACAATGAGCAGTTCTTC. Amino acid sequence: CAISGGQIAYNEQFF.

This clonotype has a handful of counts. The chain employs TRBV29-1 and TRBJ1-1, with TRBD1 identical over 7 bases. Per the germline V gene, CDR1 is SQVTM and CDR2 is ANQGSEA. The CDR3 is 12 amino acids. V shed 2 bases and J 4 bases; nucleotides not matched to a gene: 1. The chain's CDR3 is CSVETGATEAFF. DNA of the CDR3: TGCAGCGTTGAAACAGGGGCCACTGAAGCTTTCTTT.

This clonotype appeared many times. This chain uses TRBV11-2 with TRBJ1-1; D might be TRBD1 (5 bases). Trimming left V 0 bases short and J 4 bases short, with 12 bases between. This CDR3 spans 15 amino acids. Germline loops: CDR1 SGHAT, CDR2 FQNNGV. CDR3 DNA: TGTGCCAGCAGCTTAGAGGCTGACAGTAGCACTGAAGCTTTCTTT. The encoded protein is CASSLEADSSTEAFF.

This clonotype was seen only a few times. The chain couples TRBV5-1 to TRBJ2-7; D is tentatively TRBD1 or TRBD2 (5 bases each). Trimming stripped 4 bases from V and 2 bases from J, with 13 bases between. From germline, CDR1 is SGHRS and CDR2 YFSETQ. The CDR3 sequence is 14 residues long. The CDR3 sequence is CASSPPGTPYEQYF. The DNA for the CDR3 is TGCGCCAGCAGCCCCCCCGGGACGCCCTACGAGCAGTACTTC.

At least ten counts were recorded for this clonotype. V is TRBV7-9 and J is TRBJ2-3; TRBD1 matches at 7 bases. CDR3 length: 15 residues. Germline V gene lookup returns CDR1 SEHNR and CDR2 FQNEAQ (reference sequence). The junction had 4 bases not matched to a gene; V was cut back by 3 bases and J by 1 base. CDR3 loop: CASSFGTAGTDTQYF. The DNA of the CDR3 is TGTGCCAGCAGCTTCGGGACAGCCGGCACAGATACGCAGTATTTT.

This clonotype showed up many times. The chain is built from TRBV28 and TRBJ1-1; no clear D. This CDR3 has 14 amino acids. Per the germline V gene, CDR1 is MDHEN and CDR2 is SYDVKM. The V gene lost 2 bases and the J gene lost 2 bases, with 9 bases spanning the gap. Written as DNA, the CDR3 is TGTGCCAGCAGTTTAGGGCCAGTAAACACTGAAGCTTTCTTT. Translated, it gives CASSLGPVNTEAFF.

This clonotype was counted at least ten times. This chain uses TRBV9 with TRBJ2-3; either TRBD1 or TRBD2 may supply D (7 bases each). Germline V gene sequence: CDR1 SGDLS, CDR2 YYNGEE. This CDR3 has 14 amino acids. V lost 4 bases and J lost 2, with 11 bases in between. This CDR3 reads CASSSGTATDTQYF. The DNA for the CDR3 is TGTGCCAGCAGCAGCGGGACAGCCACAGATACGCAGTATTTT.

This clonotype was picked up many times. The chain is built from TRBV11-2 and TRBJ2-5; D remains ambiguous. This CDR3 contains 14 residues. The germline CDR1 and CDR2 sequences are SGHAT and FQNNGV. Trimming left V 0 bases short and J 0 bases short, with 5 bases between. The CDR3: CASSLDEYQETQYF. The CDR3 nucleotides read TGTGCCAGCAGCTTAGACGAGTACCAAGAGACCCAGTACTTC.

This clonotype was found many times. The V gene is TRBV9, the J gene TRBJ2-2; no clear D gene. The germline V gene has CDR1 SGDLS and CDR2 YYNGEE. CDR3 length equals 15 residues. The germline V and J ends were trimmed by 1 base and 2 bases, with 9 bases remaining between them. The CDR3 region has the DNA TGTGCCAGCAGCGTACCAGCACAAAACACCGGGGAGCTGTTTTTT. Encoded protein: CASSVPAQNTGELFF. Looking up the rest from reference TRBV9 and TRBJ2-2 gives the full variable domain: DSGVTQTPKHLITATGQRVTLRCSPRSGDLSVYWYQQSLDQGLQFLIQYYNGEERAKGNILERFSAQQFPDLHSELNLSSLELGDSALYFCASSVPAQNTGELFFGEGSRLTVL.

The CDR3 region is CAISRQGITEAFF. The CDR3 bases are TGTGCCATCAGTAGACAGGGTATCACTGAAGCTTTCTTT. The chain employs TRBV10-3 and TRBJ1-1; 7 bases map to TRBD1. V shed 5 bases, J shed 4 bases, and the junction held 4 bases outside the gene matches. From germline, CDR1 is ENHRY and CDR2 SYGVKD. The CDR3 totals 13 residues.

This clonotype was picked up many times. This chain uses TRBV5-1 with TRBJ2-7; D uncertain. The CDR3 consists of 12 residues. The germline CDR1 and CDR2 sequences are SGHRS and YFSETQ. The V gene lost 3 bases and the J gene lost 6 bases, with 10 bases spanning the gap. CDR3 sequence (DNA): TGCGCCAGCAGCTCGCCGGGCGCCGAGCAGTACTTC. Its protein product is CASSSPGAEQYF.

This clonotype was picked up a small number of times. CDR3 in amino acids: CASSLATSNTEAFF. CDR3 nucleotide sequence: TGTGCCAGCAGCTTGGCCACGTCGAACACTGAAGCTTTCTTT. The chain combines TRBV5-4 with TRBJ1-1; D call uncertain. CDR3 length equals 14 residues. Trimming removed 0 bases from V and 1 base from J, with 7 bases in between. CDR1 is SGHNT, CDR2 YYREEE, per germline (reference sequence). Based on the CDR3 plus reference TRBV5-4 and TRBJ1-1, the full variable domain is ETGVTQSPTHLIKTRGQQVTLRCSSQSGHNTVSWYQQALGQGPQFIFQYYREEENGRGNFPPRFSGLQFPNYSSELNVNALELDDSALYLCASSLATSNTEAFFGQGTRLTVV.

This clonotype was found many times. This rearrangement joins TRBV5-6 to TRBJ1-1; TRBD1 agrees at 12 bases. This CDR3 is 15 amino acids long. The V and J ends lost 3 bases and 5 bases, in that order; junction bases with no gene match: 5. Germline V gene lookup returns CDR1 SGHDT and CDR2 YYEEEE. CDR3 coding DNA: TGTGCCAGCAGCTCCCGGGACAGGGGGCGGACTGAAGCTTTCTTT. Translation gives CASSSRDRGRTEAFF.

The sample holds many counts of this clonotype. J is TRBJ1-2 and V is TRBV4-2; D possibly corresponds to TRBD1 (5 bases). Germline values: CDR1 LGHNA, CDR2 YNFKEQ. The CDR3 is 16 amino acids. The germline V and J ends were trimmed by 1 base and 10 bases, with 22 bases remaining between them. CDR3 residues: CASSQVGEDGFGSYTF. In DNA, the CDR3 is TGTGCCAGCAGCCAAGTAGGGGAGGACGGATTTGGGTCCTACACCTTC.

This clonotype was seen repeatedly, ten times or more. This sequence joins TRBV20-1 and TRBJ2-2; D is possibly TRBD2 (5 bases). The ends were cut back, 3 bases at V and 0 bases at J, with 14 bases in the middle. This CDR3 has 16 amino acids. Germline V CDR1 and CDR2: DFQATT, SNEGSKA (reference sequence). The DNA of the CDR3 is TGCAGTGCTAGTTCCGATACTAGTACGAACACCGGGGAGCTGTTTTTT. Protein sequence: CSASSDTSTNTGELFF.

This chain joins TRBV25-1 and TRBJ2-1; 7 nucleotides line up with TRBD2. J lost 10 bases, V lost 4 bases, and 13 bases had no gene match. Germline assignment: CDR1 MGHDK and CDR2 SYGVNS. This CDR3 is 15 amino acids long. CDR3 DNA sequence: TGTGCCAGCAGTGGACGCGGGAGAAGTTTCGGGGAGCAGTTCTTC. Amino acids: CASSGRGRSFGEQFF.

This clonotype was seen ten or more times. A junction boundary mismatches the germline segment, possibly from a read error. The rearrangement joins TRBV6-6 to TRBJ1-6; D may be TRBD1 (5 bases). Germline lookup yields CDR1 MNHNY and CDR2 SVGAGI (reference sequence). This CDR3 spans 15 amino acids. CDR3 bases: TGTGCCAGCAGTGACTCCCAGGGTAATAATTCACCCCTCCACTTT. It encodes CASSDSQGNNSPLHF.

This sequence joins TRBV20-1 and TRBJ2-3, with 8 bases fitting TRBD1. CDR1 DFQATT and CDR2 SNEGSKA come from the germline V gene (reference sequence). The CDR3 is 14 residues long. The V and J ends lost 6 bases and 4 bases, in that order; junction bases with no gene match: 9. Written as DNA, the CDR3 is TGCAGTGCAACCACAGGGGGTTTGGCAGATACGCAGTATTTT. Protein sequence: CSATTGGLADTQYF.

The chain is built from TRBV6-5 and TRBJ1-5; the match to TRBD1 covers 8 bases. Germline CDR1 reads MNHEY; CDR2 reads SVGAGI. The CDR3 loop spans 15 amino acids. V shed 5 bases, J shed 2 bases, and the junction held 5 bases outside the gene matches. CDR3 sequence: CASSQTGGGNQPQHF. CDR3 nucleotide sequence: TGTGCCAGCAGTCAAACAGGGGGGGGCAATCAGCCCCAGCATTTT.

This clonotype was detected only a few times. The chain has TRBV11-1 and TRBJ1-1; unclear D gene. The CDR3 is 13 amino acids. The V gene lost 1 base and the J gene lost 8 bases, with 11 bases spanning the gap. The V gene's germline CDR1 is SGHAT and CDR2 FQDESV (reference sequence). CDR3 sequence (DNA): TGTGCCAGCAGCTTAGATCAGGCCGCCGAAGCTTTCTTT. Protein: CASSLDQAAEAFF. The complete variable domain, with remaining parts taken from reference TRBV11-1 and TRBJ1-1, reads EAEVAQSPRYKITEKSQAVAFWCDPISGHATLYWYRQILGQGPELLVQFQDESVVDDSQLPKDRFSAERLKGVDSTLKIQPAELGDSAMYLCASSLDQAAEAFFGQGTRLTVV.

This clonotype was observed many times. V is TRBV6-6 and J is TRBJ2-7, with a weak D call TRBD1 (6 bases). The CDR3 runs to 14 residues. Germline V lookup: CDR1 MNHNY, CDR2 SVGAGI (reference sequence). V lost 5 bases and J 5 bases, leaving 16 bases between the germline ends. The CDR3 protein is CASSNQGGRDEQYF. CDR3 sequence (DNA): TGTGCCAGCAGTAATCAAGGGGGTCGGGACGAGCAGTACTTC.

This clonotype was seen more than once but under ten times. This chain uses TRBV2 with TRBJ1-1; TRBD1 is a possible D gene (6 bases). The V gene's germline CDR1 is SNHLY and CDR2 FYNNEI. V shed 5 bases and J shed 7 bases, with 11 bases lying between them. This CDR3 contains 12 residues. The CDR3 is CASSTGLGEAFF. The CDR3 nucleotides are TGTGCCAGCAGTACAGGGCTAGGTGAAGCTTTCTTT. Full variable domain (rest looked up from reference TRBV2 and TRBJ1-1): EPEVTQTPSHQVTQMGQEVILRCVPISNHLYFYWYRQILGQKVEFLVSFYNNEISEKSEIFDDQFSVERPDGSNFTLKIRSTKLEDSAMYFCASSTGLGEAFFGQGTRLTVV.

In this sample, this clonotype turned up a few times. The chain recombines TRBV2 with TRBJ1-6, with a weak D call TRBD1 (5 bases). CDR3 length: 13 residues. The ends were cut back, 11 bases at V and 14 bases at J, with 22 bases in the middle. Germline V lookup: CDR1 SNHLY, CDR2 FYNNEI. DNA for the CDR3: TGTGCCGGGTTTCGGGGCCAGGGTCAAGCCCTCCACTTT. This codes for CAGFRGQGQALHF.